The rows below give T cell receptor beta chains drawn from one sample of a study of T-cell reconstitution after alpha-beta-depleted transplantation in children. TCRdb reanalysed the PCR reads using MiXCR and keeps one entry per CDR3 protein. This table has about 100,000 distinct CDR3 sequences, roughly 7.6% appearing once. The material sequenced was PBMCs, taken before TCRalphabeta/CD19-depleted stem cell transplant. These receptors came from a boy aged 2 to 9 with acute lymphoblastic leukemia, due to receive a stem cell transplant. CDR3s include the opening cysteine and the closing phenylalanine or tryptophan. Fields, in order: CDR3 length, D gene, clone size, V gene, J gene, CDR3 DNA, CDR3 protein. The D gene is left open where the match is weak. For some rows the clone size is stated as once, few or many, or as a class when expanded; others skip it.

>16|TRBD1|few|TRBV20-1|TRBJ2-1
TGCAGTGCTAGAGACGTGGACAGGGGGGCATACAATGAGCAGTTCTTC
CSARDVDRGAYNEQFF
>16|-|few|TRBV6-1|TRBJ1-6
TGTGCCAGCAGTGAAGAGAGCAGCTCCTATAATTCACCCCTCCACTTT
CASSEESSSYNSPLHF
>13|-|many|TRBV6-4|TRBJ2-3
TGTGCCAGCAGTAACATACCGGGGGATACGCAGTATTTT
CASSNIPGDTQYF
>15|-|few|TRBV2|TRBJ1-5
TGTGCCAGCAGTGTAGGAGAGGATAGCAATCAGCCCCAGCATTTT
CASSVGEDSNQPQHF
>15|TRBD1|-|TRBV4-1|TRBJ2-7
TGCGCCAGCAGCCAAGAAGTGACAGGGTCCTACGAGCAGTACTTC
CASSQEVTGSYEQYF
>12|-|many|TRBV29-1|TRBJ2-2
TGCAGCGTTGTACGGGGAACCGGGGAGCTGTTTTTT
CSVVRGTGELFF
>14|-|many|TRBV6-5|TRBJ1-1
TGTGCCAGCAGTTACTCCGAGGGTAGCGGTGAAGCTTTCTTT
CASSYSEGSGEAFF
>16|-|-|TRBV20-1|TRBJ1-5
TGCTGTGCTAGAGATGGGACCCGTGCGGGCAATCAGCCCCAGCATTTT
CCARDGTRAGNQPQHF
>15|TRBD2|-|TRBV20-1|TRBJ2-3
TGCGGTGCTACGGCACTAGCGGGGGACCGAGATACGCAGTATTTT
CGATALAGDRDTQYF
>18|-|few|TRBV9|TRBJ1-6
TGTGCCAGCAGCGTAGCTACAGGGAGGGGTATGGGGAATTCACCCCTCCACTTT
CASSVATGRGMGNSPLHF
>13|-|many|TRBV12-3/TRBV12-4|TRBJ2-3
TGTGCCAGCAGTCAGTCGAGCACAGATACGCAGTATTTT
CASSQSSTDTQYF
>16|-|-|TRBV20-1|TRBJ2-1
-
CCARRGAGDNYNEQFF
>14|-|many|TRBV20-1|TRBJ2-1
TGCAGCCCGAAGGGGGGGGGCATGTTGTATGAGCAGTTCTTC
CSPKGGGMLYEQFF
>16|TRBD1|many|TRBV7-8|TRBJ1-5
TGTGCCAGCAGCTTAGAAGGGGGCTATAGCAATCAGCCCCAGCATTTT
CASSLEGGYSNQPQHF
>17|-|many|TRBV27|TRBJ2-6
TGTGCCAGCAGTTTGCAGGGCTTCCCGGGGGGGGCCAACGTCCTGACTTTC
CASSLQGFPGGANVLTF
>15|TRBD2|many|TRBV7-9|TRBJ2-7
TGTGCCAGCAGCTTAATAGCGGGGACCACCTACGAGCAGTACTTC
CASSLIAGTTYEQYF
>13|-|few|TRBV20-1|TRBJ1-1
TGCAGTGCTAGGCCCACTACGAACACTGAAGCTTTCTTT
CSARPTTNTEAFF
>16|TRBD1|-|TRBV6-1|TRBJ2-6
TGTGCCAGCAGCCACGGACAGGGCTCTGGGGCCAACGTCCTGACTTTC
CASSHGQGSGANVLTF
>13|-|-|TRBV7-2|TRBJ1-2
TGTGCCAGCAGCTTAGATGAGAGGGGGGGCTACACCTTC
CASSLDERGGYTF
>13|TRBD2|-|TRBV7-9|TRBJ2-5
TGTGCCAGCACCCCCTGGGGGGGAGAGACCCAGTACTTC
CASTPWGGETQYF
>15|-|large|TRBV12-3/TRBV12-4|TRBJ1-1
TGTGCCTCACATTCCTCGGGCAGGGAGTCGATCGGAGCTTTCTTT
CASHSSGRESIGAFF
>14|-|-|TRBV7-2|TRBJ1-4
TGTGCCAGCAGCGCGACTTGGGGCAATGAAAAACTGTTTTTT
CASSATWGNEKLFF
>15|-|many|TRBV7-2|TRBJ1-5
TGTGCCAGCAGCTCAGGGACTTCCAGAAATCAGCCCCAGCATTTT
CASSSGTSRNQPQHF
>15|TRBD1|few|TRBV5-1|TRBJ2-7
TGCGCCAGCACCGCCGGGACAGGGGGCCTCTACGAGCAGTACTTC
CASTAGTGGLYEQYF
>13|-|few|TRBV12-3/TRBV12-4|TRBJ1-1
TGTGCCAGCAGTGTACACGGGGGGGGTGAAGCTTTCTTT
CASSVHGGGEAFF
>14|TRBD1|many|TRBV5-1|TRBJ2-5
TGCGCCAGCAGCCTGGGACAGGGAGGTGAGACCCAGTACTTC
CASSLGQGGETQYF
>14|-|many|TRBV18|TRBJ1-2
TGTGCCAGCTCACTGGGGTCAGCGGGCTATGGCTACACCTTC
CASSLGSAGYGYTF
>14|TRBD1|many|TRBV12-3/TRBV12-4|TRBJ2-2
TGTGCCAGCAGTTTTACAGGGGACACCGGGGAGCTGTTTTTT
CASSFTGDTGELFF
>12|TRBD2|many|TRBV24-1|TRBJ2-2
TGTGCCACCGCCTCGGGGGGCGGGGAGCTGTTTTTT
CATASGGGELFF
>13|-|many|TRBV7-2|TRBJ1-5
TGTGCCAGCAGCTTAGGGGGTACTCAGCCCCAGCATTTT
CASSLGGTQPQHF
>14|-|-|TRBV12-3/TRBV12-4|TRBJ1-3
TGTGCCAGCAGTTTAGTTTTCCCTGGAAACACCATATATTTT
CASSLVFPGNTIYF
>14|-|many|TRBV3-1|TRBJ2-7
TGTGCCAGCAGCCAAGGTACAGGGCCCTACGAGCAGTACTTC
CASSQGTGPYEQYF
>14|-|many|TRBV5-8|TRBJ2-4
TGTGCCAGCAGCCCCACGTCCCTGAGGGACATTCAGTACTTC
CASSPTSLRDIQYF
>13|-|many|TRBV7-9|TRBJ1-2
TGTGCCAGCACCCAAGGGGGAGGAAGCGGCTACACCTTC
CASTQGGGSGYTF
>13|TRBD1|-|TRBV20-1|TRBJ1-1
TGCAGTGCTAGAGCCACAGGGGGCACTGAAGCTTTCTTT
CSARATGGTEAFF
>16|TRBD2|many|TRBV20-1|TRBJ2-7
TGCAGTGCTTATACTAGCGGGGGGTCGCTCGAATACGAGCAGTACTTC
CSAYTSGGSLEYEQYF
>11|-|many|TRBV3-1|TRBJ2-2
TGTGCCAGCAGACTAACCGGGGAGCTGTTTTTT
CASRLTGELFF
>15|-|many|TRBV19|TRBJ2-7
TGTGCCAGTAGCCTACGAGGAGGGGGGTTCTACGAGCAGTACTTC
CASSLRGGGFYEQYF
>15|TRBD2|few|TRBV29-1|TRBJ2-1
TGCAGCCTTCTGGGGGCGGGGGGTCGTTACAATGAGCAGTTCTTC
CSLLGAGGRYNEQFF
>12|-|-|TRBV27|TRBJ2-1
TGTGCCAGCAGTTCGCCGGACAATGAGCAGTTCTTC
CASSSPDNEQFF
>12|TRBD1|-|TRBV6-1|TRBJ1-2
TGTGCCAGCGAGGGACAGACAGAGGCTGTCAACTTC
CASEGQTEAVNF
>13|-|-|TRBV11-2|TRBJ2-2
TGTGCCAGCATAGGCGTGAACACCGGGGAGCTGTTTTTT
CASIGVNTGELFF
>12|TRBD1|many|TRBV20-1|TRBJ2-5
TGCAGTGCCATGGGACAGCAAGAGACCCAGTACTTC
CSAMGQQETQYF
>16|-|-|TRBV6-1|TRBJ2-1
TGTGCCAGCAGTGAAGGGGCGGGGGCCACCTACAATGAGCAGTTCTTC
CASSEGAGATYNEQFF
>15|-|-|TRBV20-1|TRBJ1-5
TGCAGTGCTAGAGTAGGGAGGTTGAGCAATCAGCCCCAGCATTTT
CSARVGRLSNQPQHF
>14|-|many|TRBV6-5|TRBJ1-2
TGTGCCAGCAGTTACTCCAGGGGAAACTATGGCTACACCTTC
CASSYSRGNYGYTF
>14|-|few|TRBV20-1|TRBJ2-3
TGCAGTGCTTCGACAGGAGCCAGCGCAGATACGCAGTATTTT
CSASTGASADTQYF
>15|TRBD1|few|TRBV12-3/TRBV12-4|TRBJ1-6
TGTGCCAGCACATCGACCGGGACAGGGGATTCACCCCTCCACTTT
CASTSTGTGDSPLHF
>17|TRBD2|-|TRBV9|TRBJ2-5
TGTGCCAGCAGCGTAGAGGGACTAGCGGGGGGGGGAGAGACCCAGTACTTC
CASSVEGLAGGGETQYF
>12|-|few|TRBV9|TRBJ2-1
TGTGCCAGCAGCGCTCCCCAGGGGGAGCAGTTCTTC
CASSAPQGEQFF
>17|TRBD2|-|TRBV20-1|TRBJ2-3
TGCAGTGCTAGCGGGGACCCTGGGACGGGGGGGCAGGATACGCAGTATTTT
CSASGDPGTGGQDTQYF
>13|-|many|TRBV7-2|TRBJ2-1
TGTGCCAGCAGCTTCAGGGCAAAAAATGAGCAGTTCTTC
CASSFRAKNEQFF
>13|-|few|TRBV3-1|TRBJ2-7
TGTGCCAGCAGCCGAGGTTTTTTCTACGAGCAGTACTTC
CASSRGFFYEQYF
>15|TRBD2|many|TRBV5-6|TRBJ2-1
TGTGCCAGCAGCCGACTAGCGGAGCCCTACAATGAGCAGTTCTTC
CASSRLAEPYNEQFF
>15|-|-|TRBV4-3|TRBJ1-1
TGCGCCAGCAGCCAAGAATGGGGGGGGAACACTGAAGCTTTCTTT
CASSQEWGGNTEAFF
>13|-|once|TRBV20-1|TRBJ2-7
TGCAGTGCCCTAGGACTAAAACTCTACGAGCAGTACTTC
CSALGLKLYEQYF
>14|-|many|TRBV12-3/TRBV12-4|TRBJ2-5
TGTGCCAGCAGTTTACGTAGCTCCGCAGAGACCCAGTACTTC
CASSLRSSAETQYF